The 17 T cell receptor beta chains below were found in one sample sequenced in a study of shared clonotypes between healthy human individuals. TCRdb keeps only in-frame clones here, not all; method: immunoSEQ multiplex PCR. The sample consists of about 980,000 clones, over 60% of them appearing once. Sequencing was carried out using memory CD4+ T cells sorted from blood. Subset here: CD45RA-negative fraction. Receptors were obtained from a man aged 18 to 30 in good health.

A single count supports this clone. This chain uses TRBV7-9 with TRBJ2-5; 7 bases match TRBD1. V gave up 9 bases and J gave up 5 bases; unmatched junction bases: 15. CDR3 length equals 15 residues. Germline V lookup: CDR1 SEHNR, CDR2 FQNEAQ (reference sequence). As DNA, the CDR3 is TGTGCCAGTGGGGATGCGACAGGGTTGCGGGAGACCCAGTACTTC. Protein sequence: CASGDATGLRETQYF.

This clone was found once. Other DNA sequences from this sample encode an identical CDR3 as well. The rearrangement joins TRBV5-1 to TRBJ1-5, with a possible D match to TRBD1 (6 bases). The CDR3 covers 15 residues. The germline CDR1 and CDR2 sequences are SGHRS and YFSETQ. Trimming pared 0 bases from V and 0 bases from J, leaving 7 bases between. The CDR3 spells CASSLEGDSNQPQHF. The CDR3 nucleotides are TGCGCCAGCAGCTTGGAGGGGGATAGCAATCAGCCCCAGCATTTT.

V gene TRBV7-8 combines with J gene TRBJ2-7; 7 bases line up with TRBD2. The CDR3 has 13 amino acids. CDR1 and CDR2 (germline): SGHVS, FQNEAQ. V gave up 1 base and J gave up 6 bases; unmatched junction bases: 3. The CDR3, as DNA: TGTGCCAGCAGCTTAGAGGGAGGGACCGAGCAGTACTTC. This codes for CASSLEGGTEQYF.

J is TRBJ2-1 and V is TRBV6-5; D tentatively fits TRBD1 or TRBD2 (5 bases each). Germline CDR1 and CDR2: MNHEY and SVGAGI. Between the trimmed V and J ends, which lost 6 bases and 1 base, there was a span of 13 bases. The CDR3 runs 15 residues. The CDR3 reads CASREAKGSYNEQFF. CDR3 nucleotide sequence: TGTGCCAGCAGGGAGGCGAAGGGGTCCTACAATGAGCAGTTCTTC.

This chain uses TRBV30 with TRBJ1-6; 8 bases agree with TRBD1. J lost 9 bases, V lost 0 bases, and 4 bases had no gene match. This CDR3 has 14 residues. CDR1 and CDR2 from the germline V gene are GTSNPN and SVGIG (reference sequence). CDR3 in DNA: TGTGCCTGGAGTGTAACAGGGGGAAGTTCACCCCTCCACTTT. This sequence encodes CAWSVTGGSSPLHF.

The CDR3 here is CSATVAPGYTF. CDR3 nucleotide sequence: TGCAGTGCTACCGTCGCGCCAGGCTACACCTTC. V usage is TRBV20-1 and J usage is TRBJ1-2; D uncertain. Germline loops: CDR1 DFQATT, CDR2 SNEGSKA (reference sequence). Deletions cut 4 bases from V and 8 bases from J, with 11 bases between. The CDR3 sequence is 11 residues long.

V usage is TRBV29-1 and J usage is TRBJ1-2; D unclear. There are 14 residues in the CDR3. Germline loops: CDR1 SQVTM, CDR2 ANQGSEA. Trimming took off 2 bases at V and 2 bases at J, with 12 bases between the two ends. The CDR3 DNA is TGCAGCGTTGAACTGAGGACGGCAAACTATGGCTACACCTTC. This codes for CSVELRTANYGYTF.

V and J are TRBV7-2 and TRBJ1-4; no reliable D call. Germline values: CDR1 SGHTA, CDR2 FQGNSA. The CDR3 runs to 13 residues. V dropped 5 bases and J dropped 17 bases, with 21 bases sitting between them. The CDR3 sequence is CASSPSGRDVFFF. The CDR3 DNA reads TGTGCCAGCAGCCCCTCCGGGAGAGATGTCTTCTTTTTT.

The J gene is TRBJ2-1, the V gene TRBV30; TRBD2 matches 13 bases. V trimming: 4 bases; J trimming: 13 bases; junction bases outside the gene matches: 7. In germline, CDR1 is GTSNPN, CDR2 SVGIG (reference sequence). The CDR3 covers 13 residues. CDR3 in amino acids: CAWIVTSGRTQFF. DNA for the CDR3: TGTGCCTGGATCGTGACTAGCGGGAGGACACAGTTCTTC.

This clone has just one count. This chain links TRBV4-3 with TRBJ2-6; D perhaps matches TRBD2 (6 bases). Trimming removed 1 base at V and 0 bases at J, with 10 bases between. Germline V lookup: CDR1 LGHNA, CDR2 YSLEER. The length of the CDR3 is 17 residues. The CDR3 region is CASSQAPTSSGANVLTF. The CDR3 DNA is TGCGCCAGCAGCCAAGCGCCGACTAGCTCTGGGGCCAACGTCCTGACTTTC.

The rearrangement joins TRBV7-9 to TRBJ2-3; D is ambiguous. Germline CDR1 reads SEHNR; CDR2 reads FQNEAQ (reference sequence). The CDR3 is made up of 15 amino acids. Between the trimmed V and J ends, which lost 1 base and 7 bases, there was a span of 15 bases. As DNA, the CDR3 is TGTGCCAGCAGCTTAGGTGGATCAGCGACCCATACGCAGTATTTT. Residues: CASSLGGSATHTQYF.

V gene TRBV30 combines with J gene TRBJ2-5, with D maybe TRBD2 (6 bases). Germline values: CDR1 GTSNPN, CDR2 SVGIG (reference sequence). V was cut by 2 bases and J by 2 bases, with 12 bases left in between. The CDR3 spans 14 residues. DNA for the CDR3: TGTGCCTGGAGTCAGGGACTTTTACAAGAGACCCAGTACTTC. It encodes CAWSQGLLQETQYF.

V and J are TRBV18 and TRBJ2-5, with D perhaps given as TRBD1 or TRBD2 (5 bases each). Germline loops: CDR1 KGHSH, CDR2 LQKENI. The CDR3 has 13 amino acids. V was trimmed by 6 bases and J by 5 bases, leaving 13 bases between them. The CDR3 DNA reads as TGTGCCAGCTCCTCGGGGTGGGACGAGACCCAGTACTTC. Its translation is CASSSGWDETQYF.

This clone was counted between two and nine times. J is TRBJ2-6 and V is TRBV5-6, with D tentatively TRBD1 (5 bases). Trimming left V 1 base short and J 1 base short, with 15 bases between. The CDR3 length is 18 residues. Germline V gene lookup returns CDR1 SGHDT and CDR2 YYEEEE. The CDR3 loop is CASSLLQGSQSGANVLTF. In DNA form, the CDR3 reads TGTGCCAGCAGCTTGCTCCAGGGCAGTCAATCTGGGGCCAACGTCCTGACTTTC.

This clone turned up a few times. This sequence joins TRBV28 and TRBJ2-3, with 7 bases matching TRBD1. The germline V gene encodes CDR1 MDHEN and CDR2 SYDVKM. This CDR3 comprises 14 residues. The ends lost 6 bases at V and 6 bases at J; junction bases unmatched: 9. The CDR3 nucleotides are TGTGCCAGCAGCAAAAAGGGGGCAGGGGATACGCAGTATTTT. This codes for CASSKKGAGDTQYF.

The V call is TRBV7-9, the J call TRBJ2-5; 8 bases agree with TRBD1. This CDR3 comprises 16 residues. V lost 2 bases and J lost 4; bases outside the gene matches: 9. The V gene's germline CDR1 is SEHNR and CDR2 FQNEAQ (reference sequence). This chain's CDR3 is CASSLTAGGAGETQYF. CDR3 DNA sequence: TGTGCCAGCAGCTTAACCGCAGGGGGCGCAGGAGAGACCCAGTACTTC.

The chain joins TRBV9 to TRBJ2-3; weak D call: TRBD2 (7 bases). This CDR3 is 16 amino acids long. Trimming left V 4 bases short and J 4 bases short, with 19 bases between. In germline, CDR1 is SGDLS, CDR2 YYNGEE. The CDR3 here is CASSWRGRTSADTQYF. CDR3 nucleotide sequence: TGTGCCAGCAGCTGGCGGGGGCGCACCTCGGCAGATACGCAGTATTTT.